This T cell receptor (beta chain) appears in the sequencing data of a study of PD-L1 blockade in urothelial cancer. Whole-study context: After treatment start, blood was analyzed at 3 weeks (second dose) and at 6 weeks. Median blood clonality was roughly 0.087, with 80,000 to 100,000 unique TCRs.

Time point here: peripheral blood 6 weeks after treatment start. Locally advanced or metastatic urothelial carcinoma affected all patients. Sequencing was performed with immunoSEQ multiplex PCR; in TCRdb, only in-frame clones are kept and a portion is missing. The table lists about 36,000 clones, 84% of them singletons. Germline V gene lookup returns CDR1 MGHRA and CDR2 YSYEKL. Trimming cost V 4 bases and J 4 bases, with 13 bases left between them. There are 15 residues in the CDR3. Sequenced material: PBMCs, taken around atezolizumab (anti-PD-L1) treatment. The clonotype was recovered from a man aged 40-49 years with urothelial cancer. This chain uses TRBV4-1 with TRBJ2-2; D might be TRBD2 (5 bases). This CDR3 reads CASSPPGMGTGELFF. DNA for the CDR3: TGCGCCAGCAGCCCTCCGGGAATGGGCACCGGGGAGCTGTTTTTT.